This T cell receptor (beta chain) was sequenced for a study of blood T cell repertoires in COVID-19 (dated by TCRdb to 2020 to 2021). Background for the entire study: Samples from collaborators originated in the United States, Italy and Spain and spanned both the acute and convalescent phases of COVID-19. The prospective study material was composed of cDNA or gDNA derived from T cells, B-cell-depleted T cells, or PBMCs. Deeply sampled blood TCRbeta repertoires from subjects exposed to, actively infected with, or recovered from COVID-19 were included in the dataset. A freely available public database, intended as a resource for researchers studying the immune response to SARS-CoV-2, is where the repertoires were released. Samples were obtained from the ongoing ImmuneRACE study (first 160 participants) and from about 1,300 subjects provided by 6 global collaborators. Nearly every sample came with metadata listing a de-identified subject ID, COVID-19 status, age in years and sex. Where HLA class I and class II types were available, the types were taken from metadata supplied by the sample provider, not from assay-based typing.

What the work shows at the level of the full study, not this receptor alone: Clinical and demographic metadata were provided uncurated, with the amount varying by source and participant.

V lost 1 base and J lost 6 bases; the stretch between them is 12 bases long. There are 14 amino acids in the CDR3, from cysteine to phenylalanine inclusive. Only the CDR3 DNA stays, 42 bases, in frame from base 1. In the germline V gene, CDR1 corresponds to MGHRA and CDR2 to YSYEKL. Collaborating institutions collected whole blood in K2EDTA tubes following their own protocols. For TCRbeta analysis, collaborator samples were shipped as frozen whole blood, as isolated PBMCs, or as DNA extracted from either sample type. A word on this clone: Its specific antigen is unknown. The record has no base qualities; no much larger clone is one base away.

TCRbeta CDR3 regions were amplified from genomic DNA using the immunoSEQ Assay, a bias-controlled multiplex PCR. The original methods were these. Within the assay, amplification of reference gene primers was used to estimate how many nucleated cells each sample contained. To quantify the absolute abundance of each unique TCRbeta CDR3 rearrangement, sequence reads were collapsed and filtered. For each sample, productive Simpson clonality was calculated as the square root of Simpson's diversity index across productive rearrangements. TCRdb took this table from immuneACCESS and kept in-frame rearrangements with V and J called. Such tables lack part of the clones; where checked against another copy, unresolved V genes explain under half of the gap, and the rest is unexplained. V, J and clone size were drawn from that table, and D and trimming were deduced from the DNA. Across this sample there are 200,000 to 300,000 clones, with 70% to 90% seen only once. The top ten clones comprise around 3.5% of the sample.

The sequencing sample was made of peripheral blood. The receptor comes from a woman in her 40s with acute or convalescent COVID-19. This sequence uses TRBV4-1 and TRBJ1-1; the D gene assignment is ambiguous. The sequenced DNA: TGCGCCAGCAGCCAAGTTCCCCTCCGGGCTGAAGCTTTCTTT. Its product reads: CASSQVPLRAEAFF.